The source of this TCR beta chain is a study of T cells in Graves' hyperthyroidism and ophthalmopathy. Findings of the study overall: Ophthalmopathy got predicted by the model a median around 6.6 months before its onset.

There are 15 residues in the CDR3. Trimming removed 2 bases from V and 3 bases from J; junction bases left unmatched: 5. Germline V gene data show CDR1 as MNHEY and CDR2 as SVGEGT. The source material, RNA transcripts, was used to amplify TCR beta CDR3 regions. HTBI primers were the set used in a first-round RT-PCR of the TCR CDR3. One entry per CDR3 protein results from TCRdb running MiXCR on the multiplex PCR reads. Of under 400,000 distinct CDR3 sequences in the sample, around a fifth were seen once. A lack of ophthalmopathy progression within 18 months defined stable Graves' hyperthyroidism. In patients aged 18 to 65, hyperthyroidism was newly diagnosed, with duration under 2 months. PBMCs were obtained from 9.5 to 10 ml fresh peripheral blood. This clonotype showed up many times. Its target is not known.

Sequencing was carried out using blood. This rearrangement joins TRBV6-2 or TRBV6-3 to TRBJ1-2; TRBD1 matches at 8 bases. This clonotype was sampled from a woman between 50 and 59 years old with Graves' hyperthyroidism. In DNA, the CDR3 is TGTGCCAGCAGTTACGGCAGGGGGCTATACTATGGCTACACCTTC. It encodes CASSYGRGLYYGYTF.